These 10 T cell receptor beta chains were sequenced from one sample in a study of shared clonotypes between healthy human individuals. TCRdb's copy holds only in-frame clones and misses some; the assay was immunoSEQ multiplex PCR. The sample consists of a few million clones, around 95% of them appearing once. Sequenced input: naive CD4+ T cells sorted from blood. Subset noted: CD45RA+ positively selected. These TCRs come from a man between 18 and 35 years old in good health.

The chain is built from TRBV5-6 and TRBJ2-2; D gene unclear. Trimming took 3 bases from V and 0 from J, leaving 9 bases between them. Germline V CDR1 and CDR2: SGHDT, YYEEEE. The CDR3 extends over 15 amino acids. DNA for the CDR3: TGTGCCAGCAGCTGGGGTGGTGCGAACACCGGGGAGCTGTTTTTT. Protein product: CASSWGGANTGELFF. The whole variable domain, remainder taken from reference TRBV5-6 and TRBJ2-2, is DAGVTQSPTHLIKTRGQQVTLRCSPKSGHDTVSWYQQALGQGPQFIFQYYEEEERQRGNFPDRFSGHQFPNYSSELNVNALLLGDSALYLCASSWGGANTGELFFGEGSRLTVL.

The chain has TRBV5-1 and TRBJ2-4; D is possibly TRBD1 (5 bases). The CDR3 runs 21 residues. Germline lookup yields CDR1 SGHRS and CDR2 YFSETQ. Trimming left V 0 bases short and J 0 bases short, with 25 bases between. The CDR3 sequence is CASSLAATAQHSSLAKNIQYF. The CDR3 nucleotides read TGCGCCAGCAGCTTGGCAGCGACAGCCCAACACTCCAGTCTAGCCAAAAACATTCAGTACTTC. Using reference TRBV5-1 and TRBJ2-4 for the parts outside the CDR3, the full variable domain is KAGVTQTPRYLIKTRGQQVTLSCSPISGHRSVSWYQQTPGQGLQFLFEYFSETQRNKGNFPGRFSGRQFSNSRSEMNVSTLELGDSALYLCASSLAATAQHSSLAKNIQYFGAGTRLSVL.

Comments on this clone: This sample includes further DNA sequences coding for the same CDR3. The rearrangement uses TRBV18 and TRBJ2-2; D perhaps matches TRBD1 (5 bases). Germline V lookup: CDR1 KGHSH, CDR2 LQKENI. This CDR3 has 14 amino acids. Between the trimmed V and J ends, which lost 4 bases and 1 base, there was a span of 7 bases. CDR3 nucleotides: TGTGCCAGCTCACTTGACAGGAACACCGGGGAGCTGTTTTTT. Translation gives CASSLDRNTGELFF. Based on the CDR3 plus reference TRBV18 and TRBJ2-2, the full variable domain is NAGVMQNPRHLVRRRGQEARLRCSPMKGHSHVYWYRQLPEEGLKFMVYLQKENIIDESGMPKERFSAEFPKEGPSILRIQQVVRGDSAAYFCASSLDRNTGELFFGEGSRLTVL.

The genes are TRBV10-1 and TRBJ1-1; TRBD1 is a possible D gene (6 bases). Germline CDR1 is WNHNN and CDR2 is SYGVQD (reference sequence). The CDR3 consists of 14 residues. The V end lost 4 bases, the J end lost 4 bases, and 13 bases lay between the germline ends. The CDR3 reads CASSARQGRTEAFF. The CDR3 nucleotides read TGCGCCAGCAGTGCTCGTCAGGGGCGCACTGAAGCTTTCTTT.

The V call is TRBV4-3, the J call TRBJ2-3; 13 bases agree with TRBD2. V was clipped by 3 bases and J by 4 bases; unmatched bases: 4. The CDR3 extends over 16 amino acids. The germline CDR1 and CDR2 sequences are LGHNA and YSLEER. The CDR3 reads CASSQQGLAGADTQYF. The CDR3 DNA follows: TGCGCCAGCAGCCAGCAAGGACTAGCGGGAGCAGATACGCAGTATTTT.

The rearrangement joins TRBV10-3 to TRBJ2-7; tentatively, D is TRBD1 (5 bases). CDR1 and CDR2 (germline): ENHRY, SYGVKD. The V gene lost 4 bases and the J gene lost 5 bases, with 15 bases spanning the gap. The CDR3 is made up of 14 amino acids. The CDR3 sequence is CAISGVRTDNEQYF. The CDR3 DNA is TGTGCCATCAGTGGAGTCAGGACGGACAACGAGCAGTACTTC.

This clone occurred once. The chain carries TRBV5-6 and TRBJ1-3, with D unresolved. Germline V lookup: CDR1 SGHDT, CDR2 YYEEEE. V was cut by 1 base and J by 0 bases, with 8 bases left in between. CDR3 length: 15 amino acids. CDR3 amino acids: CASSLRLSSGNTIYF. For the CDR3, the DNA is TGTGCCAGCAGCTTGCGCCTGAGCTCTGGAAACACCATATATTTT.

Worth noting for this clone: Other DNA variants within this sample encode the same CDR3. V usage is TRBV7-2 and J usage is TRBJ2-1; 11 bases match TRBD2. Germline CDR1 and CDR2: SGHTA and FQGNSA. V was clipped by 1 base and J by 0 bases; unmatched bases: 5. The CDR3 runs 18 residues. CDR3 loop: CASSLVGTSGSSYNEQFF. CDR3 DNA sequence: TGTGCCAGCAGCTTAGTGGGGACTAGCGGCAGCTCCTACAATGAGCAGTTCTTC.

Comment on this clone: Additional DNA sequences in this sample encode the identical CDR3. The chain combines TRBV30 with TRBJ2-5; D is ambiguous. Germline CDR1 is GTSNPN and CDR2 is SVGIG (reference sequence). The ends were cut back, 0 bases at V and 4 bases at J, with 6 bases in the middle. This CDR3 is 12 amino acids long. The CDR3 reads CAWSVSGETQYF. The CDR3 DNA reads TGTGCCTGGAGTGTCTCGGGAGAGACCCAGTACTTC.

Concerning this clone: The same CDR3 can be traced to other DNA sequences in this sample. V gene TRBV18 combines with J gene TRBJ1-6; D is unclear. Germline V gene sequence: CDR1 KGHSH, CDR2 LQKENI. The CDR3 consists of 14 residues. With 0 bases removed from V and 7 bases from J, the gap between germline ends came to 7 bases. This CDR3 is CASSPPGGNSPLHF. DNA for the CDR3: TGTGCCAGCTCACCACCGGGTGGAAATTCACCCCTCCACTTT.